The next 27 T cell receptor beta chains were all read from a single sample in a study of response to subunit inactivated influenza vaccine. TCRdb processed the RT-PCR reads anew with MiXCR; each CDR3 protein has one entry. The sample gives about half a million distinct CDR3 sequences, over 25% of which show up once; approximately 2% is in the top ten. The starting material was CD4+ T cells sorted from PBMCs, obtained around 5 days after vaccination. Receptor source: a man aged 50 to 59 who received an inactivated influenza vaccine.

The CDR3 protein is CASSLYSSGGRGDTQYF. CDR3 nucleotides: TGCGCCAGCAGCTTATATTCTAGCGGGGGACGGGGAGATACGCAGTATTTT. The chain has TRBV5-1 and TRBJ2-3; 10 nucleotides align to TRBD2. Trimming took 2 bases from V and 5 from J; bases not matched to a gene: 11. Germline V gene data show CDR1 as SGHRS and CDR2 as YFSETQ. The CDR3 has 17 amino acids.

The chain's CDR3 is CSALGGGQGVTQETQYF. The CDR3 DNA reads TGCAGTGCACTAGGGGGGGGCCAGGGGGTTACACAAGAGACCCAGTACTTC. The chain employs TRBV20-1 and TRBJ2-5, with D possibly called TRBD1 or TRBD2 (7 bases each). Trimming pared 6 bases from V and 2 bases from J, leaving 25 bases between. Per the germline V gene, CDR1 is DFQATT and CDR2 is SNEGSKA (reference sequence). The CDR3 loop spans 17 amino acids.

The chain uses TRBV5-1 and TRBJ2-1, with TRBD1 matching over 8 bases. Germline CDR1 is SGHRS and CDR2 is YFSETQ. CDR3 length: 15 amino acids. V shed 3 bases, J shed 8 bases, and the junction held 10 bases outside the gene matches. The DNA for the CDR3 is TGCGCCAGCAGCTCACTCCAGGGGGCTCGGGATGAGCAGTTCTTC. It yields the protein CASSSLQGARDEQFF. Looking up the rest from reference TRBV5-1 and TRBJ2-1 gives the full variable domain: KAGVTQTPRYLIKTRGQQVTLSCSPISGHRSVSWYQQTPGQGLQFLFEYFSETQRNKGNFPGRFSGRQFSNSRSEMNVSTLELGDSALYLCASSSLQGARDEQFFGPGTRLTVL.

The chain links TRBV6-2 or TRBV6-3 to TRBJ1-4; D gene uncertain. The CDR3 has 12 amino acids. Germline CDR1 MNHEY, CDR2 SVGEGT. Trimming took 5 bases from V and 8 from J, leaving 9 bases between them. The CDR3 loop is CASSGRREKLFF. For the CDR3, the DNA is TGTGCCAGCAGTGGGCGGAGGGAAAAACTGTTTTTT.

The chain combines TRBV20-1 with TRBJ1-1; no clear D. This CDR3 has 11 residues. Germline V gene data show CDR1 as DFQATT and CDR2 as SNEGSKA (reference sequence). Trimming pared 1 base from V and 8 bases from J, leaving 8 bases between. The CDR3 sequence is CSARVGREAFF. CDR3 in DNA: TGCAGTGCTAGAGTCGGCAGGGAAGCTTTCTTT.

The chain joins TRBV30 to TRBJ1-6; TRBD1 agrees at 8 bases. The CDR3 extends over 14 amino acids. CDR1 is GTSNPN and CDR2 is SVGIG in the germline V gene (reference sequence). Trimming took 2 bases from V and 7 from J; bases not matched to a gene: 4. CDR3 residues: CAWSWAGGNSPLHF. The CDR3 nucleotides are TGTGCCTGGAGTTGGGCAGGGGGCAATTCACCCCTCCACTTT.

The chain has TRBV4-3 and TRBJ2-5; TRBD2 might be the D (6 bases). The V end was cut by 3 bases, the J end by 5 bases, with 13 bases between. This CDR3 comprises 14 residues. In germline, CDR1 is LGHNA, CDR2 YSLEER. The CDR3 nucleotides read TGCGCCAGCAGCCAGGGAGGACCGTCCGAGACCCAGTACTTC. The encoded protein is CASSQGGPSETQYF.

There are a few counts of this clonotype. The CDR3 here is CASRPMTETQYF. As DNA, the CDR3 is TGTGCCAGCAGGCCTATGACGGAGACCCAGTACTTC. The J gene is TRBJ2-5, the V gene TRBV28; D remains unclear. Trimming stripped 6 bases from V and 5 bases from J, with 10 bases between. Per the germline V gene, CDR1 is MDHEN and CDR2 is SYDVKM. CDR3 length: 12 residues.

In this sample, this clonotype turned up a few times. The chain has TRBV9 and TRBJ2-1; D perhaps matches TRBD2 (5 bases). The germline CDR1 and CDR2 sequences are SGDLS and YYNGEE. V lost 4 bases and J 0 bases, leaving 14 bases between the germline ends. The CDR3 consists of 16 residues. CDR3 sequence: CASSQTSTSSYNEQFF. The CDR3 DNA reads as TGTGCCAGCAGCCAAACTAGTACGAGCTCCTACAATGAGCAGTTCTTC.

The CDR3 sequence is CSAVTGPAATYEQYF. DNA of the CDR3: TGCAGTGCCGTTACAGGGCCAGCCGCCACCTACGAGCAGTACTTC. The chain couples TRBV20-1 to TRBJ2-7; a weak D match, TRBD1 (6 bases). Per the germline V gene, CDR1 is DFQATT and CDR2 is SNEGSKA (reference sequence). The CDR3 totals 15 residues. The germline V and J ends were trimmed by 6 bases and 2 bases, with 20 bases remaining between them.

This clonotype was counted a single time. The chain couples TRBV20-1 to TRBJ2-3; possibly TRBD1 for D (6 bases). From germline, CDR1 is DFQATT and CDR2 SNEGSKA (reference sequence). CDR3 length: 14 residues. Trimming pared 3 bases from V and 2 bases from J, leaving 12 bases between. The CDR3 DNA is TGCAGTGCTAGGAAGACAGGACACACAGATACGCAGTATTTT. This codes for CSARKTGHTDTQYF.

The chain has TRBV7-2 and TRBJ1-5; 8 bases align to TRBD1. J lost 7 bases, V lost 3 bases, and 5 bases had no gene match. Germline CDR1 SGHTA, CDR2 FQGNSA. The CDR3 extends over 14 amino acids. The chain's CDR3 is CASSFDRGPQPQHF. CDR3 DNA: TGTGCCAGCAGCTTTGACAGGGGTCCGCAGCCCCAGCATTTT.

This clonotype was counted between two and nine times. This chain joins TRBV7-2 and TRBJ2-5; D is undetermined. Trimming removed 6 bases from V and 0 bases from J, with 8 bases in between. Germline V lookup: CDR1 SGHTA, CDR2 FQGNSA. The CDR3 is 13 amino acids. CDR3 nucleotides: TGTGCCAGCAGGGCCCGGGACCAAGAGACCCAGTACTTC. Protein sequence: CASRARDQETQYF.

This sequence joins TRBV11-2 and TRBJ1-4; D is undetermined. With 3 bases removed from V and 6 bases from J, the gap between germline ends came to 8 bases. The germline CDR1 and CDR2 sequences are SGHAT and FQNNGV. The CDR3 runs 13 residues. The DNA for the CDR3 is TGTGCCAGCAGCTTCCGGGTAGATGAAAAACTGTTTTTT. It encodes CASSFRVDEKLFF.

Turning to this clonotype: One junction end does not reproduce the germline sequence, and a read error may be involved. This chain connects TRBV3-1 to TRBJ1-1; D is uncertain. The germline gives CDR1 LGHDT, CDR2 YNNKEL (reference sequence). The CDR3 is made up of 15 amino acids. The CDR3 coding sequence is TGTGCCTGCAGCCAAGATGGCATGATGAACACTGAAGCTTTCTTT. Translating it yields CACSQDGMMNTEAFF.

The chain links TRBV29-1 to TRBJ2-5; D gene unclear. With 5 bases removed from V and 5 bases from J, the gap between germline ends came to 15 bases. In germline, CDR1 is SQVTM, CDR2 ANQGSEA. The CDR3 loop spans 13 amino acids. CDR3 DNA: TGCAGCGTTCCCAGAGACTCTGGGGAGACCCAGTACTTC. Translated, it gives CSVPRDSGETQYF.

This clonotype was found many times. The CDR3 loop is CASSNFDTQYF. The DNA of the CDR3 is TGTGCCAGCAGCAACTTTGATACGCAGTATTTT. V gene TRBV3-1 combines with J gene TRBJ2-3; no reliable D call. Germline CDR1 reads LGHDT; CDR2 reads YNNKEL (reference sequence). This CDR3 is built from 11 residues. V was cut by 5 bases and J by 6 bases, with 6 bases left in between.

The chain carries TRBV25-1 and TRBJ1-4; D possibly corresponds to TRBD1 (5 bases). The germline V gene has CDR1 MGHDK and CDR2 SYGVNS. The germline V and J ends were trimmed by 8 bases and 7 bases, with 11 bases remaining between them. This CDR3 region has 12 residues. In DNA, the CDR3 is TGTGCCAGCTCCTCGGGGGGTGAAAAACTGTTTTTT. This sequence encodes CASSSGGEKLFF.

The chain links TRBV3-1 to TRBJ2-1; maybe TRBD2 (6 bases). V lost 0 bases, J lost 6 bases, and 15 bases lay in between. The CDR3 loop spans 16 amino acids. Germline V CDR1 and CDR2: LGHDT, YNNKEL (reference sequence). In DNA form, the CDR3 reads TGTGCCAGCAGCCAAGAATCTGGGGGGTTGATCAATGAGCAGTTCTTC. It encodes CASSQESGGLINEQFF.

The chain links TRBV6-5 to TRBJ2-4, with a tentative D call TRBD1 (5 bases). Germline V gene data show CDR1 as MNHEY and CDR2 as SVGAGI. The CDR3 is 11 amino acids. Trimming stripped 4 bases from V and 11 bases from J, with 9 bases between. The CDR3 DNA reads as TGTGCCAGCAGTTCCGTAGGGGTTCAGTACTTC. This encodes CASSSVGVQYF.

The chain employs TRBV6-2 or TRBV6-3 and TRBJ2-2; D perhaps matches TRBD1 (6 bases). From germline, CDR1 is MNHEY and CDR2 SVGEGT. The CDR3 has 14 amino acids. V was clipped by 5 bases and J by 3 bases, with 10 bases between them. CDR3 residues: CASSDGQYTGELFF. CDR3 in DNA: TGTGCCAGCAGTGACGGACAGTACACCGGGGAGCTGTTTTTT.

This clonotype was picked up a small number of times. The genes are TRBV7-8 and TRBJ2-2; 8 bases map to TRBD1. There are 15 residues in the CDR3. V lost 3 bases to trimming and J lost 1 base; unmatched junction nucleotides: 1. Germline V gives CDR1 SGHVS, CDR2 FQNEAQ. The CDR3 loop reads CASSLTGENTGELFF. DNA of the CDR3: TGTGCCAGCAGCTTGACAGGGGAGAACACCGGGGAGCTGTTTTTT. Full variable domain (outside the CDR3, taken from reference TRBV7-8 and TRBJ2-2): GAGVSQSPRYKVAKRGQDVALRCDPISGHVSLFWYQQALGQGPEFLTYFQNEAQLDKSGLPSDRFFAERPEGSVSTLKIQRTQQEDSAVYLCASSLTGENTGELFFGEGSRLTVL.

About this clonotype: The junction differs from germline at one of its ends, possibly a read error. The CDR3 reads CASSTDGTVIF. The CDR3 DNA follows: TGTGCCAGCAGTACCGACGGTACTGTAATATTC. The chain has TRBV2 and TRBJ1-2; the D is unclear. In germline, CDR1 is SNHLY, CDR2 FYNNEI. This CDR3 spans 11 amino acids.

In its sample, this clonotype was seen a few times. V is TRBV15 and J is TRBJ1-1; D unresolved. V dropped 3 bases and J dropped 4 bases, with 15 bases sitting between them. CDR1 LNHNV and CDR2 YYDKDF come from the germline V gene (reference sequence). CDR3 length equals 15 residues. CDR3 residues: CATSRSGSPVTEAFF. For the CDR3, the DNA is TGTGCCACCAGCAGGAGCGGTTCCCCGGTCACTGAAGCTTTCTTT.

This clonotype was counted a few times. V and J are TRBV7-9 and TRBJ2-1; D unresolved. V was shortened by 1 base and J by 2 bases, with 12 bases between the two germline ends. The CDR3 contains 16 residues. CDR1 is SEHNR, CDR2 FQNEAQ, per germline (reference sequence). Here the CDR3 reads CASSLVGSGPYNEQFF. The CDR3 bases are TGTGCCAGCAGCTTAGTGGGAAGTGGGCCCTACAATGAGCAGTTCTTC.

This clonotype occurred once. V and J are TRBV28 and TRBJ1-2; TRBD1 aligns across 10 bases. V dropped 6 bases and J dropped 1; count of bases not matched to a gene: 2. Germline CDR1 reads MDHEN; CDR2 reads SYDVKM. CDR3 size: 14 residues. The CDR3: CASRDRGFNYGYTF. The CDR3, as DNA: TGTGCCAGCAGGGACAGGGGGTTTAACTATGGCTACACCTTC.

The chain carries TRBV5-1 and TRBJ2-5, with D possibly being TRBD2 (5 bases). Germline loops: CDR1 SGHRS, CDR2 YFSETQ. The CDR3 extends over 14 amino acids. Trimming cost V 0 bases and J 4 bases, with 10 bases left between them. DNA of the CDR3: TGCGCCAGCAGCTTGGGGCCAGCGGCAGAGACCCAGTACTTC. This gives the protein CASSLGPAAETQYF.